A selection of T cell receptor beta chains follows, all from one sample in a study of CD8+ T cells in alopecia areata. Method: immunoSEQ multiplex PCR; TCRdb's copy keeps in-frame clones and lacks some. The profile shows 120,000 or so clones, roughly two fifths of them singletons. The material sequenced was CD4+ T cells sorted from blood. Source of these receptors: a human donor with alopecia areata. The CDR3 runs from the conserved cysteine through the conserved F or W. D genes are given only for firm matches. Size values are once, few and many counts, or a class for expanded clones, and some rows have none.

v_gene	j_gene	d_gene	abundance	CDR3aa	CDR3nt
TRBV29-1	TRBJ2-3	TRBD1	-	CSVESELWTGGSTDTQYF	TGCAGCGTTGAAAGCGAGCTATGGACAGGGGGAAGCACAGATACGCAGTATTTT
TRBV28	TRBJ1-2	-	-	CASSLGGRRGYTF	TGTGCCAGCAGTTTAGGGGGGAGACGTGGCTACACCTTC
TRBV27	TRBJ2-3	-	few	CASSRTSVGTDTQYF	TGTGCCAGCAGTCGCACTAGTGTAGGCACAGATACGCAGTATTTT
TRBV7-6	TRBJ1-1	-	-	CASSLKGGDTEAFF	TGTGCCAGCAGCTTAAAAGGGGGAGACACTGAAGCTTTCTTT
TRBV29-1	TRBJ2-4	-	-	CTPLQGGRVCPLAKNIQYF	TGCACCCCACTCCAGGGGGGCAGGGTGTGCCCTCTAGCCAAAAACATTCAGTACTTC
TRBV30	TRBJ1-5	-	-	CAWTQGGNQPQHF	TGTGCCTGGACACAGGGTGGCAACCAGCCCCAGCATTTT
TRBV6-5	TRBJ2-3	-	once	CASSYSKADTQYF	TGTGCCAGCAGTTACTCGAAGGCGGATACGCAGTATTTT
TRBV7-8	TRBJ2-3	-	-	CASSQLDLGDTQYF	TGTGCCAGCAGCCAACTAGACCTAGGGGATACGCAGTATTTT
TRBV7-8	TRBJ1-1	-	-	CASSLVRVDSAEAFF	TGTGCCAGCAGCTTAGTCAGGGTAGATTCCGCTGAAGCTTTCTTT
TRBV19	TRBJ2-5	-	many	CASSVWRGTQYF	TGTGCCAGTAGTGTCTGGCGTGGGACCCAGTACTTC
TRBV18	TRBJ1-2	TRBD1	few	CASSPTGDYGYTF	TGTGCCAGCTCACCTACAGGGGACTATGGCTACACCTTC
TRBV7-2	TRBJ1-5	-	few	CASSSAGSLRGAQHF	TGTGCCAGCAGCTCCGCCGGGAGCCTCCGCGGGGCCCAGCATTTT
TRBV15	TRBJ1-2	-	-	CATSRAPTADYGYTF	TGTGCCACCAGCAGGGCCCCGACAGCCGACTATGGCTACACCTTC
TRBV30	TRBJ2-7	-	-	CAWSRAYEQYF	TGTGCCTGGAGTAGGGCCTACGAGCAGTACTTC
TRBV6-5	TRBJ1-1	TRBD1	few	CASRGTGAGDTEAFF	TGTGCCAGCAGAGGCACAGGGGCCGGGGACACTGAAGCTTTCTTT
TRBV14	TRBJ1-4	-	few	CASSQDQGKLFF	TGTGCCAGCAGCCAAGATCAGGGAAAACTGTTTTTT
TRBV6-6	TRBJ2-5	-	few	CASSAGTRETQYF	TGTGCCAGCAGTGCCGGGACTCGAGAGACCCAGTACTTC
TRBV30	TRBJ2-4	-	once	CAWANLGAKNIQYF	TGTGCCTGGGCCAATCTGGGAGCCAAAAACATTCAGTACTTC